These 8 T cell receptor beta chains were sequenced from one sample in a study of T cells after yellow fever vaccination. TCRdb analysed the 5' RACE reads with MiXCR anew, one entry per CDR3 protein. The table shows almost 600,000 distinct CDR3 sequences, with about 14% occurring only once. This specimen was PBMCs, taken on the day of the yellow fever booster vaccination. The origin of the receptors is a young man who received the YFV17D yellow fever vaccine.

The V call is TRBV5-1, the J call TRBJ2-7; possible D gene TRBD2, 5 bases. In germline, CDR1 is SGHRS, CDR2 YFSETQ. V was pared by 2 bases and J by 1 base, with 13 bases between. The CDR3 spans 15 residues. This CDR3 is CASSFAGLPSYEQYF. CDR3 nucleotides: TGCGCCAGCAGCTTCGCGGGCCTCCCTTCCTACGAGCAGTACTTC. The whole variable domain, filled in from reference TRBV5-1 and TRBJ2-7, reads KAGVTQTPRYLIKTRGQQVTLSCSPISGHRSVSWYQQTPGQGLQFLFEYFSETQRNKGNFPGRFSGRQFSNSRSEMNVSTLELGDSALYLCASSFAGLPSYEQYFGPGTRLTVT.

The table lists this clonotype with many counts. CDR3 in amino acids: CASSYSIGNGNGELFF. CDR3 bases: TGTGCCAGCAGTTACTCGATCGGGAATGGGAACGGGGAGCTGTTTTTT. The genes are TRBV6-2 or TRBV6-3 and TRBJ2-2; D is perhaps TRBD2 (5 bases). The CDR3 has 16 amino acids. V lost 0 bases and J lost 7, with 15 bases in between. The germline V gene encodes CDR1 MNHEY and CDR2 SVGEGT.

This clonotype was detected only a few times. The chain has TRBV5-1 and TRBJ2-6; 7 positions agree with TRBD1. From germline, CDR1 is SGHRS and CDR2 YFSETQ. V trimming: 4 bases; J trimming: 3 bases; junction bases outside the gene matches: 1. The length of the CDR3 is 14 residues. The CDR3: CASSTGVGANVLTF. The DNA for the CDR3 is TGCGCCAGCAGCACAGGGGTTGGGGCCAACGTCCTGACTTTC.

CDR3 sequence reads: CASSLDEQFF. DNA for the CDR3: TGTGCCAGCAGCTTAGACGAGCAGTTCTTC. The chain combines TRBV11-2 with TRBJ2-1; D unresolved. Trimming left V 0 bases short and J 10 bases short, with 1 base between. CDR1 SGHAT and CDR2 FQNNGV come from the germline V gene. The CDR3 contains 10 residues.

The V and J genes are TRBV30 and TRBJ2-5, with TRBD1 matching over 7 bases. CDR3 size: 14 residues. Germline CDR1 and CDR2: GTSNPN and SVGIG (reference sequence). J gave up 6 bases and V 0 bases, and 7 bases lay outside the gene matches. The DNA of the CDR3 is TGTGCCTGGAGTGTACAGGGGCCCGCGAAGACCCAGTACTTC. Protein: CAWSVQGPAKTQYF.

The table lists this clonotype with many counts. CDR3: CASSPGPAGEQYF. The DNA of the CDR3 is TGTGCCAGCAGTCCGGGGCCTGCCGGGGAGCAGTACTTC. The rearrangement uses TRBV12-3 or TRBV12-4 and TRBJ2-7; D might be TRBD1 or TRBD2, each matching 5 bases. There are 13 residues in the CDR3. The V gene lost 5 bases and the J gene lost 7 bases, with 15 bases spanning the gap.

This chain joins TRBV20-1 and TRBJ2-1; D is perhaps TRBD2 (5 bases). The CDR3 is 14 residues long. V was clipped by 6 bases and J by 2 bases, with 14 bases between them. Germline assignment: CDR1 DFQATT and CDR2 SNEGSKA (reference sequence). The CDR3 DNA is TGCAGTGCCAACCGGGATTATACCTACAATGAGCAGTTCTTC. As protein: CSANRDYTYNEQFF.

There are a few counts of this clonotype. The gene calls are TRBV6-1 and TRBJ1-1, with D hard to call. Trimming left V 3 bases short and J 2 bases short, with 16 bases between. CDR1 and CDR2 (germline): MNHNS, SASEGT. The length of the CDR3 is 16 residues. CDR3 nucleotides: TGTGCCAGCAGTGATACGCTAGGGAGGTTAAACACTGAAGCTTTCTTT. Its protein is CASSDTLGRLNTEAFF.